A selection of T cell receptor beta chains follows, all from one sample in a study of regulatory T cells in long-lasting Graves disease. One entry per CDR3 protein, called by TCRdb with MiXCR from the multiplex PCR reads. The sample gives around 420,000 distinct CDR3 sequences, around 15% of which show up once; approximately 21% is in the top ten. Specimen: peripheral blood mononuclear cells (PBMCs), collected at new diagnosis, from a patient treated with antithyroid drugs. The receptors here all came from a female donor with Graves disease. The conserved cysteine and the conserved F or W are not part of the CDR3 here.

TRBV3-1 ASSPPGPGAYEQY
TRBV2 ASSVPRDRANTGELF
TRBV11-2 ASSGTSGGVETQY
TRBV12-3/TRBV12-4 AISQGTMNTEAF
TRBV7-2 ASSRTGGTPYEQY
TRBV7-9 ASSFLGVGQPQH
TRBV12-5 ASGLSTSGVTGTYNEQF
TRBV4-1 ASSQGSWTGVRIGEKLF
TRBV2 ASSENDGVF
TRBV5-1 ASSLTQGWNTEAF
TRBV2 ASSDSSTNEKLF
TRBV6-1 ASELETDRGSSYNEQF
TRBV29-1 SVRVETGELF
TRBV11-2 ASSFPSDQPNYNEQF
TRBV7-8 ASSWGTGLYEQY
TRBV29-1 SVEAGYEAF
TRBV2 ASSEGTVQETQY
TRBV5-1 ASSLARGEAYNEQF
TRBV20-1 SASFGGGSGETQY
TRBV19 ASRKGLAPNGPLH
TRBV3-1 ASSRQQETQY
TRBV7-2 ASSLVKSTNYGYT
TRBV9 ASSPGQVNYGYT
TRBV7-3 ASSLKTEGVPATNTGELF
TRBV6-1 ASSGNRGPPGTEAF
TRBV4-1 ASSQGGHGLGEQY
TRBV5-1 ASSLAANYGYT
TRBV29-1 SVEFGRLSYNEQF
TRBV4-3 ASSHNEEVGELF
TRBV12-3/TRBV12-4 ASSPPQAGDYGYT
TRBV9 ASSPHGTASHYGYT
TRBV5-1 ASSRAPGQGYGYT
TRBV5-1 ASSWGDRGQETQY
TRBV27 ASSLGVRGPLH
TRBV4-1 ASSFRAGGDTGELF
TRBV27 ASSRTASEQF
TRBV29-1 SVEKTRGLASETQY
TRBV7-9 ASSSDPRANTEAF
TRBV7-9 ASSLSHLGANVLT
TRBV2 ASSEAGAEAF
TRBV7-9 ASTSPFDRVEETQY
TRBV12-3/TRBV12-4 ASSLGGTTTYEQY
TRBV3-1 ASSQDLGSEWAF
TRBV5-1 ASSHTTGGVQETQY
TRBV10-1 ASSPTWGVNADEQF
TRBV6-1 ASSEERQASSYNEQF
TRBV28 ASSPPVPQGVRREAF
TRBV12-3/TRBV12-4 ASSLSRGGGTGELF
TRBV12-3/TRBV12-4 ASSRIEGLAGIGELF
TRBV6-1 ASSNKGIQPQH
TRBV12-3/TRBV12-4 ASSLGGNTGELF
TRBV6-2/TRBV6-3 ASTQGDSDTGELF
TRBV27 ASSQDRGRGEKLF
TRBV12-3/TRBV12-4 ASSQRVSGELF
TRBV20-1 SARDPVGDEQF